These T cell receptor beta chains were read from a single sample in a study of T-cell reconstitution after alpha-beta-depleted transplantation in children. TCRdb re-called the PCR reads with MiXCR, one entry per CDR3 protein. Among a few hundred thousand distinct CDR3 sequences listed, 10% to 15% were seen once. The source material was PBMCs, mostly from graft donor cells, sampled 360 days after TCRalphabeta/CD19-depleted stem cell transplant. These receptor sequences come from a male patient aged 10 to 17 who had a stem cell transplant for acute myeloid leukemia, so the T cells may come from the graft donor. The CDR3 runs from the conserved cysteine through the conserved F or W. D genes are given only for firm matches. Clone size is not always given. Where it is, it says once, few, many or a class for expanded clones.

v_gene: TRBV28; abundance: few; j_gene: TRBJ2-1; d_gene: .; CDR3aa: CASSPRATKEGNEQFF; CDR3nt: TGTGCCAGCAGTCCTCGGGCCACCAAAGAGGGCAATGAGCAGTTCTTC
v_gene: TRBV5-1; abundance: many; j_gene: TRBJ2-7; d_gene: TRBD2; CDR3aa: CASSLVVAGLYEQYF; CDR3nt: TGCGCCAGCAGCTTGGTGGTAGCGGGATTATACGAGCAGTACTTC
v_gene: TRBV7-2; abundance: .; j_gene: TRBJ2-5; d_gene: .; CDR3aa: CASSPNPYGLAQETQYF; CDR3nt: TGTGCCAGCAGCCCCAACCCGTACGGACTCGCTCAAGAGACCCAGTACTTC
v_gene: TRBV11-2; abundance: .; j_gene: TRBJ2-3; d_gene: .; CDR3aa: CASSLFGAGQPFFSTDTQYF; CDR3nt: TGTGCCAGCAGCTTATTTGGGGCGGGTCAACCGTTTTTTTCGACAGATACGCAGTATTTT
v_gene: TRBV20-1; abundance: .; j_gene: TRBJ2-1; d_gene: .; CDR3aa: CSASPPFGEQFF; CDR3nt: TGCAGTGCTAGTCCTCCTTTCGGTGAGCAGTTCTTC
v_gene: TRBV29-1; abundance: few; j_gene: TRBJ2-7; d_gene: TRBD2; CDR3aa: CSVVAGVPEQYF; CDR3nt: TGCAGCGTCGTAGCGGGAGTACCCGAGCAGTACTTC
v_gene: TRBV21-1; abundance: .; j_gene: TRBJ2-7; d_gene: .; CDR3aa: CASSKGRGAYEQYF; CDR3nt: TGTGCCAGCAGCAAAGGAAGGGGGGCGTACGAGCAGTACTTC
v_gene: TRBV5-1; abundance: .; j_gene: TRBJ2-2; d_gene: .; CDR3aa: CASSGWISTGELFF; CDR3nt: TGCGCCAGCAGCGGGTGGATTAGCACCGGGGAGCTGTTTTTT
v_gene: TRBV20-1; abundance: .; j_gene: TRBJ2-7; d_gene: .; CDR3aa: CSAPLRASYEQYF; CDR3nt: TGCAGTGCTCCCCTTAGAGCCTCCTACGAGCAGTACTTC
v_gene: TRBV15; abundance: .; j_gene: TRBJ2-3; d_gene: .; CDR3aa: CATSIGGTDTQYF; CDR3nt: TGTGCCACCAGTATCGGGGGCACAGATACGCAGTATTTT
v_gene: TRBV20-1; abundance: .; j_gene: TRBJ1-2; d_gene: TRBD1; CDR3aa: CSARVRGPTGENYGYTF; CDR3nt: TGCAGTGCTAGAGTAAGGGGTCCAACAGGGGAAAACTATGGCTACACCTTC
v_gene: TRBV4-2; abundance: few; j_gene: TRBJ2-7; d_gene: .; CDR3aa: CASSELSGMHEQYF; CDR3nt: TGTGCCAGCAGCGAACTTTCGGGGATGCACGAGCAGTACTTC
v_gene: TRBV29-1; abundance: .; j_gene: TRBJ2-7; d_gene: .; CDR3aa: CSVGGGISSYEQYF; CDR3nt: TGCAGCGTTGGGGGTGGCATTTCGTCCTACGAGCAGTACTTC
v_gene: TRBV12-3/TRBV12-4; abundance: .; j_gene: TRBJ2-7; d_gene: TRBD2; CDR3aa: CASSEGLAGEGQYF; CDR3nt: TGTGCCAGCAGCGAGGGACTAGCGGGAGAGGGGCAGTACTTC
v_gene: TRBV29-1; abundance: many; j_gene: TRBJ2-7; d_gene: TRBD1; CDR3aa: CSVRDSTYEQYF; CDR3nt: TGCAGCGTTCGGGACAGCACCTACGAGCAGTACTTC
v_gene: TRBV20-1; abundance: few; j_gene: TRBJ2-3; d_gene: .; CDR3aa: CSARGKGFGDTQYF; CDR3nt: TGCAGTGCTAGAGGGAAGGGGTTCGGGGATACGCAGTATTTT
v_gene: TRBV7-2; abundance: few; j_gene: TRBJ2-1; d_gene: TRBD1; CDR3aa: CASSSGQVPSNEQFF; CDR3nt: TGTGCCAGCAGCTCGGGACAGGTCCCTTCAAATGAGCAGTTCTTC
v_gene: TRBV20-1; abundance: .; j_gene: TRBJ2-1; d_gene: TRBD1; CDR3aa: CSARDDRGRVSYNEQFF; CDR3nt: TGCAGTGCTAGAGATGACAGGGGCAGGGTGTCCTACAATGAGCAGTTCTTC
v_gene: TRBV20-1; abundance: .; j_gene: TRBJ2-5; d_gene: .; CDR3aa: CSASFMGGRETQYF; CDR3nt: TGCAGTGCTAGTTTCATGGGGGGCAGGGAGACCCAGTACTTC
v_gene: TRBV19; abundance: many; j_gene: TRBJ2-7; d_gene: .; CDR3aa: CASKAGPHEQYF; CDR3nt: TGTGCCAGTAAGGCAGGGCCCCACGAGCAGTACTTC
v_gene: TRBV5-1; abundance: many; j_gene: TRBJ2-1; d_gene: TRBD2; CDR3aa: CASEASAGGYNEQFF; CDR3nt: TGCGCGAGTGAGGCTTCAGCGGGAGGCTACAATGAGCAGTTCTTC
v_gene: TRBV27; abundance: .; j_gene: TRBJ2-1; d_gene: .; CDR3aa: CASTFLGPNNEQFF; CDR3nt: TGTGCCAGCACTTTTTTAGGGCCCAACAATGAGCAGTTCTTC
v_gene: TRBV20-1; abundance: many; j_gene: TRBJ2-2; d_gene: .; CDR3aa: CSARKTGGNGELFF; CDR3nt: TGCAGTGCTAGAAAGACAGGTGGAAACGGGGAGCTGTTTTTT
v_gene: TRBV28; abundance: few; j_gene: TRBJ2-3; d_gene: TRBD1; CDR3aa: CASQDRDGWRGTDTQYF; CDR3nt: TGTGCCAGTCAAGACAGGGACGGATGGCGGGGCACAGATACGCAGTATTTT
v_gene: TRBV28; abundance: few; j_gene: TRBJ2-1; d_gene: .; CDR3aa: CASSPPTGAYNEQFF; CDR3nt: TGTGCCAGCAGTCCGCCTACCGGGGCCTACAATGAGCAGTTCTTC
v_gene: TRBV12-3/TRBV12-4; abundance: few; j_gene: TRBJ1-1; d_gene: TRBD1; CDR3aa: CASSSLGQFVEAFF; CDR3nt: TGTGCCAGCAGTTCCCTGGGACAGTTTGTCGAAGCTTTCTTT
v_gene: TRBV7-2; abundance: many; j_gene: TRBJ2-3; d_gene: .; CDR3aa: CASSLVPVSTDTQYF; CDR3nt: TGTGCCAGCAGCTTAGTGCCGGTGTCCACAGATACGCAGTATTTT
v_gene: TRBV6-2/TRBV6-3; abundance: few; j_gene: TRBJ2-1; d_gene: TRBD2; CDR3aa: CASSPRTSGSYNEQFF; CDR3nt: TGTGCCAGCAGTCCCCGGACTAGCGGTTCCTACAATGAGCAGTTCTTC
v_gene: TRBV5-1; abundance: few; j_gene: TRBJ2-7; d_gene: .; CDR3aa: CASSLPMSSYEQYF; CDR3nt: TGCGCCAGCAGCTTGCCGATGAGCTCCTACGAGCAGTACTTC
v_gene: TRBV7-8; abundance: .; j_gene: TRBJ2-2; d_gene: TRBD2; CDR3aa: CASIPGLEPGELFF; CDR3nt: TGTGCCAGCATCCCGGGACTAGAACCCGGGGAGCTGTTTTTT
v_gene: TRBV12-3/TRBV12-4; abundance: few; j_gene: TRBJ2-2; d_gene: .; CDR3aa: CASSYNWGGGELFF; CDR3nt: TGTGCCAGCAGTTACAACTGGGGCGGGGGGGAGCTGTTTTTT
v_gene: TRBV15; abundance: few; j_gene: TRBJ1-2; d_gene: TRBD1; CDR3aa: CATSRLERGTGVYYGYTF; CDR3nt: TGTGCCACCAGCAGGCTAGAAAGAGGGACAGGGGTCTACTATGGCTACACCTTC
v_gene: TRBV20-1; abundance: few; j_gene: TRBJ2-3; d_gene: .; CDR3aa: CSARGGTGTDTQYF; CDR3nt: TGCAGTGCTAGAGGGGGGACTGGGACAGATACGCAGTATTTT
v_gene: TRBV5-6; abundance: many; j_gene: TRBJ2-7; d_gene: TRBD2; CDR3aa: CASSFYGTSDPYEQYF; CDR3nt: TGTGCCAGCAGCTTCTACGGGACTAGCGACCCCTACGAGCAGTACTTC
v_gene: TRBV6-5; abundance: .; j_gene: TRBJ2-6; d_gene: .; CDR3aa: CASSYGGPSSTGANVLTF; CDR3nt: TGTGCCAGCAGTTACGGTGGGCCTAGCAGTACCGGGGCCAACGTCCTGACTTTC
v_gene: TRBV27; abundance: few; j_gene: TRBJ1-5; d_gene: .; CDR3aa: CASSPAGRSRAQHF; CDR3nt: TGTGCCAGCAGTCCGGCAGGGCGAAGTAGGGCCCAGCATTTT
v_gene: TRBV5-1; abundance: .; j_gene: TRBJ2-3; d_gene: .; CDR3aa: CASSTDSFSTDTQYF; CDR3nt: TGCGCCAGCAGCACGGACAGTTTTAGCACAGATACGCAGTATTTT
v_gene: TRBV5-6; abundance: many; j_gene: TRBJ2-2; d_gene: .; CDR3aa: CASSPNYPLNTGELFF; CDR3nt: TGTGCCAGCTCCCCGAACTACCCTTTGAACACCGGGGAGCTGTTTTTT
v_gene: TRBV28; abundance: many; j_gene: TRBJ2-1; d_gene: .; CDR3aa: CASSLSLALLSSYNEQFF; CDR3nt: TGTGCCAGCAGTTTATCCCTAGCTCTCCTTAGCTCCTACAATGAGCAGTTCTTC
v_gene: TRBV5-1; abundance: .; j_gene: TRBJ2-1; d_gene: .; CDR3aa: CASSFLSGGEQFF; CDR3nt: TGCGCCAGCAGCTTTTTAAGCGGAGGTGAGCAGTTCTTC
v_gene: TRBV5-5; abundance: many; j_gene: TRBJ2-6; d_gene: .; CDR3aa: CASSSPRLYGANVLTF; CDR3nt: TGTGCCAGCAGCTCCCCCAGGTTGTATGGGGCCAACGTCCTGACTTTC
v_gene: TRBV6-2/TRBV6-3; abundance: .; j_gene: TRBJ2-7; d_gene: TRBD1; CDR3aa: CASSLPTGVYEQYF; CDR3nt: TGTGCCAGCAGTTTACCAACAGGGGTCTACGAGCAGTACTTC
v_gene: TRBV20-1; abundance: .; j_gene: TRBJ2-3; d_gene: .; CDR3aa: CSARDFPGAGADTQYF; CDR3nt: TGCAGTGCTAGAGATTTTCCGGGAGCTGGGGCAGATACGCAGTATTTT
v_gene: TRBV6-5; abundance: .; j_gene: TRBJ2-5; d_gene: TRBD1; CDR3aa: CASSYPTGGETQYF; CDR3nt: TGTGCCAGCAGTTACCCGACAGGGGGCGAGACCCAGTACTTC
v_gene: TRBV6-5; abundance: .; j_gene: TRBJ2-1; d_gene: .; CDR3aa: CASSYIAEPDNWYNEQFF; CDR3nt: TGTGCCAGCAGTTACATAGCGGAGCCGGATAACTGGTACAATGAGCAGTTCTTC
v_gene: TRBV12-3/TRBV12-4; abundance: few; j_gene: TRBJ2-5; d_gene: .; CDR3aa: CASSPHPGGQETQYF; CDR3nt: TGTGCCAGCAGTCCCCACCCCGGGGGCCAAGAGACCCAGTACTTC
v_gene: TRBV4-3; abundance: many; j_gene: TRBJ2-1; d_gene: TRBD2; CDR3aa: CASSYLAGDYNEQFF; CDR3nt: TGCGCCAGCAGCTATCTGGCGGGAGACTACAATGAGCAGTTCTTC
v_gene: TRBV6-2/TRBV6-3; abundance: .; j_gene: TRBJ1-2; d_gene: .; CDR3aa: CASSTRTGTSGYTF; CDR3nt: TGTGCCAGCAGTACTCGTACCGGAACAAGTGGCTACACCTTC
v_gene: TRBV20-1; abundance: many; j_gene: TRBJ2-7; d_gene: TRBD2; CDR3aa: CSAYGLAGGSHEQYF; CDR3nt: TGCAGTGCTTATGGACTAGCGGGAGGGAGCCACGAGCAGTACTTC